The 25 T cell receptor beta chains below all came from one sample that was sequenced in a study of prognosis after radiotherapy for stage I lung cancer. Using two-round multiplex PCR, the authors amplified TCR beta CDR3 from genomic DNA. First-round PCR used primers specific to each TRBV and TRBJ gene. TCRdb recomputed calls from the multiplex PCR reads with MiXCR, one row per CDR3 protein. The table includes tens of thousands of distinct CDR3 sequences, over 30% detected once. This specimen consisted of PBMCs, obtained before or after stereotactic body radiation therapy (not recorded which). These receptors were obtained from a donor aged 50 or older with non-small cell lung cancer.

This clonotype occurred many times. The chain couples TRBV3-1 to TRBJ2-7, with TRBD2 matching over 8 bases. The CDR3 spans 12 residues. CDR1 and CDR2 (germline): LGHDT, YNNKEL (reference sequence). V dropped 3 bases and J dropped 6; count of bases not matched to a gene: 1. CDR3 bases: TGTGCCAGCAGCCAGGCGGGGGGCGAGCAGTACTTC. This translates into CASSQAGGEQYF.

The J gene is TRBJ1-2, the V gene TRBV6-1, with D possibly matching TRBD1 (6 bases). V lost 5 bases and J lost 4, with 26 bases in between. The CDR3 runs 18 residues. The germline V gene encodes CDR1 MNHNS and CDR2 SASEGT. This chain's CDR3 is CASSRLSPGHQGSYGYTF. The CDR3 nucleotides read TGTGCCAGCAGTCGCCTATCCCCGGGACACCAAGGTTCCTATGGCTACACCTTC.

In this sample, this clonotype turned up many times. The chain links TRBV30 to TRBJ1-5, with D tentatively TRBD1 (5 bases). V was shortened by 5 bases and J by 4 bases, with 9 bases between the two germline ends. The germline V gene encodes CDR1 GTSNPN and CDR2 SVGIG (reference sequence). The CDR3 length is 12 residues. The CDR3 bases are TGTGCCTGGGGGGGTTCAAATCAGCCCCAGCATTTT. Translating gives CAWGGSNQPQHF. Based on the CDR3 plus reference TRBV30 and TRBJ1-5, the full variable domain is SQTIHQWPATLVQPVGSPLSLECTVEGTSNPNLYWYRQAAGRGLQLLFYSVGIGQISSEVPQNLSASRPQDRQFILSSKKLLLSDSGFYLCAWGGSNQPQHFGDGTRLSIL.

This clonotype came up many times. The chain joins TRBV3-1 to TRBJ1-5, with 10 nucleotides matching TRBD1. The V gene's germline CDR1 is LGHDT and CDR2 YNNKEL (reference sequence). CDR3 size: 15 residues. V trimming: 4 bases; J trimming: 6 bases; junction bases outside the gene matches: 6. The CDR3 region is CASSRMGDRGQPQHF. The CDR3 DNA sequence: TGTGCCAGCAGCCGGATGGGGGACAGGGGTCAGCCCCAGCATTTT.

This clonotype was recorded many times. V usage is TRBV20-1 and J usage is TRBJ1-3, with 7 bases identical to TRBD1. V was pared by 3 bases and J by 4 bases, with 9 bases of the junction left unmatched. Per the germline V gene, CDR1 is DFQATT and CDR2 is SNEGSKA (reference sequence). CDR3 length: 15 residues. The CDR3 DNA is TGCAGTGCTAGTCCCTCGACAGGGCGAGGAAACACCATATATTTT. Its protein is CSASPSTGRGNTIYF.

In its sample, this clonotype was seen many times. This chain joins TRBV4-3 and TRBJ2-3; possibly TRBD1 for D (6 bases). There are 17 residues in the CDR3. Trimming removed 2 bases at V and 4 bases at J, with 19 bases between. The germline V gene encodes CDR1 LGHNA and CDR2 YSLEER. CDR3 in DNA: TGCGCCAGCAGCCAATCCCCCCCCAGGGGCGGTTCAGATACGCAGTATTTT. This codes for CASSQSPPRGGSDTQYF.

This clonotype showed up many times. The genes are TRBV10-3 and TRBJ1-4; tentative D call: TRBD1 (5 bases). CDR1 is ENHRY and CDR2 is SYGVKD in the germline V gene. V was cut by 5 bases and J by 3 bases, with 13 bases left in between. The CDR3 extends over 15 amino acids. CDR3 nucleotides: TGTGCCATCAGTCCTGCAGGGTATGCTAATGAAAAACTGTTTTTT. This translates into CAISPAGYANEKLFF.

In this sample, this clonotype turned up many times. V is TRBV5-6 and J is TRBJ1-6; a weak D match, TRBD1 (5 bases). CDR1 is SGHDT, CDR2 YYEEEE, per germline. This CDR3 is 14 amino acids long. The V gene lost 4 bases and the J gene lost 9 bases, with 14 bases spanning the gap. The CDR3 coding sequence is TGTGCCAGCAGCCTCTGGGGGGGGGTTTCACCCCTCCACTTT. It translates to CASSLWGGVSPLHF.

This clonotype occurred many times. V usage is TRBV6-9 and J usage is TRBJ2-1, with 14 bases aligning to TRBD2. Germline loops: CDR1 MNHGY, CDR2 SVAAGI. CDR3 size: 16 residues. Trimming took 5 bases from V and 8 from J; bases not matched to a gene: 8. The CDR3 region has the DNA TGTGCCAGCAGTAAATCGACTAGCGGGAGGGCCCATGAGCAGTTCTTC. Translated: CASSKSTSGRAHEQFF.

This clonotype occurred many times. The chain is built from TRBV28 and TRBJ1-2; no firm D call. V shed 5 bases and J shed 4 bases, with 11 bases lying between them. The CDR3 totals 13 residues. The germline V gene encodes CDR1 MDHEN and CDR2 SYDVKM. CDR3 DNA sequence: TGTGCCAGCAGTCCCCGACAAGTCTATGGCTACACCTTC. This sequence encodes CASSPRQVYGYTF.

Concerning this clonotype itself: This may stem from a read error, because a much larger clone lies one nucleotide away. J is TRBJ2-1 and V is TRBV27; tentatively, D is TRBD1 or TRBD2 (5 bases each). The J call may be in error: the DNA end matches TRBJ2-5 better. Germline CDR1 is MNHEY and CDR2 is SMNVEV (reference sequence). This CDR3 is built from 15 residues. CDR3 DNA sequence: TGTGCCAGCATCCCAGGCCCACCCTGGGGGAAGACCCAGTACTTC. Translating gives CASIPGPPWGKTQYF.

This clonotype was recorded many times. The gene calls are TRBV6-1 and TRBJ1-1; 7 bases are shared with TRBD1. Germline V gene lookup returns CDR1 MNHNS and CDR2 SASEGT. This CDR3 is 14 amino acids long. Trimming took 11 bases from V and 4 from J; bases not matched to a gene: 13. The chain's CDR3 is CAGKKRTGSTEAFF. In DNA form, the CDR3 reads TGTGCCGGCAAGAAAAGGACAGGAAGCACTGAAGCTTTCTTT.

In this sample, this clonotype turned up many times. V gene TRBV6-1 combines with J gene TRBJ2-7; D unclear. The germline CDR1 and CDR2 sequences are MNHNS and SASEGT. The CDR3 consists of 14 residues. V lost 4 bases and J lost 2, with 12 bases in between. The CDR3: CASSVGRNTYEQYF. CDR3 DNA: TGTGCCAGCAGTGTGGGCAGGAACACCTACGAGCAGTACTTC.

This clonotype has ten or more counts. This chain connects TRBV7-2 to TRBJ2-7; 14 positions match TRBD2. Germline V CDR1 and CDR2: SGHTA, FQGNSA. The CDR3 covers 14 residues. With V trimmed by 8 bases and J by 7 bases, 7 bases remained unmatched. CDR3 protein: CASALGTSGGEQYF. The CDR3, as DNA: TGTGCCAGCGCCCTCGGGACTAGCGGGGGAGAGCAGTACTTC.

Remarks on this clonotype: It may be a read error: a sequence one base away is much more abundant. This chain links TRBV11-1 with TRBJ2-2; D ambiguous. The CDR3 consists of 15 residues. Germline loops: CDR1 SGHAT, CDR2 FQDESV (reference sequence). CDR3 residues: CAGSVWVIGSGELFF. In DNA, the CDR3 is TGTGCCGGCAGCGTGTGGGTCATCGGCTCCGGGGAGCTGTTTTTT.

This clonotype came up a few times. This may stem from a read error, because a much larger clone lies one nucleotide away. CDR3 amino acids: CASSDQGTGVDEQYF. For the CDR3, the DNA is TGTGCCAGCAGTGATCAAGGGACAGGGGTAGACGAGCAGTACTTC. The chain is built from TRBV25-1 and TRBJ2-7, with 10 positions matching TRBD1. Germline CDR1 MGHDK, CDR2 SYGVNS. CDR3 size: 15 residues. After removal of 3 bases from V and 5 bases from J, the junction contained 7 bases not matched to a gene.

Many counts were recorded for this clonotype. CDR3 region: CASSQDQRGAGGNNEQFF. Written as DNA, the CDR3 is TGTGCCAGCAGCCAAGATCAGAGGGGGGCGGGAGGCAACAATGAGCAGTTCTTC. This chain links TRBV3-1 with TRBJ2-1; 8 bases match TRBD2. Trimming at V came to 0 bases and at J to 5 bases, leaving 12 bases not matched to a gene. Germline lookup yields CDR1 LGHDT and CDR2 YNNKEL (reference sequence). The CDR3 totals 18 residues.

The CDR3, as DNA: TGTGCCAGCCGCGCCGCCTCCGGGATTCTCTCCAATTCACCCCTCCACTTT. Translation gives CASRAASGILSNSPLHF. The chain joins TRBV6-2 or TRBV6-3 to TRBJ1-6; D gene ambiguous. V dropped 8 bases and J dropped 7 bases, with 24 bases sitting between them. The CDR3 spans 17 residues. The germline V gene has CDR1 MNHEY and CDR2 SVGEGT.

This clonotype came up many times. The chain couples TRBV7-2 to TRBJ2-2; possibly TRBD1 or TRBD2 for D (5 bases each). The CDR3 spans 12 residues. The germline V and J ends were trimmed by 5 bases and 13 bases, with 14 bases remaining between them. Germline V CDR1 and CDR2: SGHTA, FQGNSA. The CDR3 sequence is CASSGDDLRLFF. CDR3 coding DNA: TGTGCCAGCAGCGGGGACGACTTGCGGCTGTTTTTT. Full variable domain (missing parts from reference TRBV7-2 and TRBJ2-2): GAGVSQSPSNKVTEKGKDVELRCDPISGHTALYWYRQSLGQGLEFLIYFQGNSAPDKSGLPSDRFSAERTGGSVSTLTIQRTQQEDSAVYLCASSGDDLRLFFGEGSRLTVL.

This clonotype was seen many times. The gene calls are TRBV5-5 and TRBJ1-2, with 9 bases fitting TRBD1. The CDR3 is 15 residues long. Germline lookup yields CDR1 SGHKS and CDR2 YYEKEE (reference sequence). Trimming at V came to 3 bases and at J to 7 bases, leaving 10 bases not matched to a gene. The DNA of the CDR3 is TGTGCCAGCAGCTCGCTAGGGACAGGGTCAAGTGGCTACACCTTC. It codes for CASSSLGTGSSGYTF. Full variable domain (outside the CDR3, taken from reference TRBV5-5 and TRBJ1-2): DAGVTQSPTHLIKTRGQQVTLRCSPISGHKSVSWYQQVLGQGPQFIFQYYEKEERGRGNFPDRFSARQFPNYSSELNVNALLLGDSALYLCASSSLGTGSSGYTFGSGTRLTVV.

As regards this clonotype: Possible read error: a much larger clone is one base away. The chain recombines TRBV5-4 with TRBJ1-1, with a tentative D call TRBD1 (5 bases). Trimming stripped 5 bases from V and 6 bases from J, with 17 bases between. Germline assignment: CDR1 SGHNT and CDR2 YYREEE (reference sequence). This CDR3 spans 14 amino acids. The CDR3 reads CASSSAGTWSEAFF. The CDR3 DNA follows: TGTGCCAGCAGTTCTGCCGGGACCTGGTCTGAAGCTTTCTTT. The variable domain in full, completed from reference TRBV5-4 and TRBJ1-1, reads ETGVTQSPTHLIKTRGQQVTLRCSSQSGHNTVSWYQQALGQGPQFIFQYYREEENGRGNFPPRFSGLQFPNYSSELNVNALELDDSALYLCASSSAGTWSEAFFGQGTRLTVV.

This clonotype has ten or more counts. The chain employs TRBV19 and TRBJ1-5; 7 bases agree with TRBD1. V trimming: 6 bases; J trimming: 2 bases; junction bases outside the gene matches: 7. The CDR3 is 15 amino acids. Germline V gene lookup returns CDR1 LNHDA and CDR2 SQIVND (reference sequence). CDR3 nucleotides: TGTGCCAGTAGAAACAGGGGAGGTGGCAATCAGCCCCAGCATTTT. As protein: CASRNRGGGNQPQHF.

This chain links TRBV7-8 with TRBJ2-1, with 13 bases fitting TRBD2. The CDR3 spans 18 residues. Unmatched junction bases numbered 12, after V lost 2 bases and J lost 8 bases. Looked up from germline, CDR1 is SGHVS and CDR2 is FQNEAQ. CDR3 DNA: TGTGCCAGCAGCTTAAGACTAGCGGGAGGTCTAGTGTCTGATGAGCAGTTCTTC. Its protein product is CASSLRLAGGLVSDEQFF.

Remarks on this clonotype: A read error is the likely source, as a far larger clone sits one nucleotide away. This rearrangement joins TRBV11-3 to TRBJ2-2; D tentatively reads TRBD1 or TRBD2 (5 bases each). CDR1 SGHNT and CDR2 YENEEA come from the germline V gene. CDR3 length: 18 amino acids. CDR3 amino acids: CVSSSTPGTGRGGGELFF. The CDR3, as DNA: TGTGTCAGCAGCTCTACCCCGGGAACGGGGCGCGGAGGCGGGGAGCTGTTTTTT.

As concerns this clonotype: At one boundary the junction diverges from the germline segment, which might be a read error. The J gene is TRBJ1-1, the V gene TRBV20-1; 7 nucleotides line up with TRBD1. The CDR3 spans 13 residues. The germline V gene encodes CDR1 DFQATT and CDR2 SNEGSKA (reference sequence). This CDR3 is CSAREGAETESFF. In DNA form, the CDR3 reads TGCAGTGCTAGGGAGGGGGCCGAGACTGAATCTTTCTTT.